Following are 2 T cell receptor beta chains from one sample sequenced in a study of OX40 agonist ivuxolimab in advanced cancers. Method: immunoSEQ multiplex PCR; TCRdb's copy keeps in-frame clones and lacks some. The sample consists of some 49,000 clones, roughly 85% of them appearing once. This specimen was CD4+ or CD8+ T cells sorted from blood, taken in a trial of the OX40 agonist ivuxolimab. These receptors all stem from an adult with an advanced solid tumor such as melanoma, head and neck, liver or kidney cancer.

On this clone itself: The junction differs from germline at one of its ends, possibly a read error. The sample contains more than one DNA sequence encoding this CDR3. The CDR3 region is CASIGTGRETQYF. Here the CDR3 DNA reads TGTGCTAGTATCGGGACAGGGAGAGAGACCCAGTACTTC. The chain recombines TRBV19 with TRBJ2-5; 9 bases agree with TRBD1. Germline V gene data show CDR1 as LNHDA and CDR2 as SQIVND (reference sequence). The CDR3 is 13 residues long.

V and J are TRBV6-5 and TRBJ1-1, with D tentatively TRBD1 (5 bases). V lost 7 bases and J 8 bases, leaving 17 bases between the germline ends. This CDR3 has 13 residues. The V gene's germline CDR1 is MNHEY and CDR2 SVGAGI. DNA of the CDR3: TGTGCCAGCACTCTAAGGGGAGCAGGGGAAGCTTTCTTT. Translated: CASTLRGAGEAFF.